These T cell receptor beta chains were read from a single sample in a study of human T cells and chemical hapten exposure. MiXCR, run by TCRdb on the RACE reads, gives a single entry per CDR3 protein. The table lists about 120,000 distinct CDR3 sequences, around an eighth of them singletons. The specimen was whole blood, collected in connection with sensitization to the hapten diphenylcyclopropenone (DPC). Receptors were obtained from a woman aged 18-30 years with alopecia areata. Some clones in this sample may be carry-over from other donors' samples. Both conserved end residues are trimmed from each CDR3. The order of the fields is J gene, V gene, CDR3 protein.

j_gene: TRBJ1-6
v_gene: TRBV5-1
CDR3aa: ASSYFSYRDRSNSPLH

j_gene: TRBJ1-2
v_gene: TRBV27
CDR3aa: ASSPMGLGGYT

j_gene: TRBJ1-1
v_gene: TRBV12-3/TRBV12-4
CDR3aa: ASSSRTGENTEAF

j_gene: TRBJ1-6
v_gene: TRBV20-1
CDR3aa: SASLEFDNSPLH

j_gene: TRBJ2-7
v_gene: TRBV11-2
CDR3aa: ASSSGGSGLREQY

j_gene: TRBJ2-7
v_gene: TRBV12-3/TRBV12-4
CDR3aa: ASSPGQNEQY

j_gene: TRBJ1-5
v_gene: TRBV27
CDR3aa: ASSPDRVVQPQH

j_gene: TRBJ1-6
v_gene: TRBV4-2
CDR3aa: ASSQEGQGGSNSPLH

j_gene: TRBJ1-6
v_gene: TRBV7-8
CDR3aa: ASLDPRPSGRSPLH

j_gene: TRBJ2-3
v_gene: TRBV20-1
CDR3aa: SARSSGVTDTQY

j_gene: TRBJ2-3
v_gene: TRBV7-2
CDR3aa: ASSLVPGKADTQY

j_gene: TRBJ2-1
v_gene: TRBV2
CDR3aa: ASSEQGPYNEQF

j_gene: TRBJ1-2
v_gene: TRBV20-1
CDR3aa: SARGAKGYT

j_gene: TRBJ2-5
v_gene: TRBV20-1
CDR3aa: SAPRTGIETQY

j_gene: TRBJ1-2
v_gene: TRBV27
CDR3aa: ASSLGGRANYGYT

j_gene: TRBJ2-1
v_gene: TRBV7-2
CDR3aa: ASSLATSGGAVEQF

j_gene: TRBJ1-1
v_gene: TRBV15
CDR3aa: ATSAGDEGTEAF

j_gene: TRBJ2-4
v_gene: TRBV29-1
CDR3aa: SVEGMASKNIQY

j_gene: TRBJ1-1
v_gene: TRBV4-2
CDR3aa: ASSQQQGSHTEAF

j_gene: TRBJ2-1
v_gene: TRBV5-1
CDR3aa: ASTRDGRTINEQF

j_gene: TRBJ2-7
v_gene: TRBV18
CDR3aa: ASSPPIGEQY

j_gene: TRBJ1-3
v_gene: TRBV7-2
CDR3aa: ASSLEVQSGNTIY

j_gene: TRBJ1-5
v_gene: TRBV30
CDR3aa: AWTANNQPQH

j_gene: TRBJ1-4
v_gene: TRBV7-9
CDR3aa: ASSPGRGATNEKLF

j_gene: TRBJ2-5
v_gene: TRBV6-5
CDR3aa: ASSSNLQGYETQY

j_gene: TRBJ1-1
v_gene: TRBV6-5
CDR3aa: ASSVTRFNTEAF

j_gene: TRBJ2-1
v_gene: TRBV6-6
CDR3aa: ASSIAGGSYNEQF

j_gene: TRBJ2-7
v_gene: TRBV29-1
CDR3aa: SGLRDTIPYEQY

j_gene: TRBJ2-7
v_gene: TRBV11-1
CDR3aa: ASSSLDNSYEQY

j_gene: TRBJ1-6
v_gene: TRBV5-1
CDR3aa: ASSLGGSHNSPLH

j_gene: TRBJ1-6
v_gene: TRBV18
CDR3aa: ATKEQGNNSPLH

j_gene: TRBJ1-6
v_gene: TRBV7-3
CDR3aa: ASSRTGGEYNSPLH

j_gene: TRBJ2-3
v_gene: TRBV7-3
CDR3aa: ASSLEVTDTQY

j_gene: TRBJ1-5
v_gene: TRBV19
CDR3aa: ASRPPGASGNQPQH

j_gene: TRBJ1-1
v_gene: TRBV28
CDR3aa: ASRESGTALAGDTEAF

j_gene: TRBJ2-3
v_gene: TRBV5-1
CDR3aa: ASSLGTSHYSTDTQY

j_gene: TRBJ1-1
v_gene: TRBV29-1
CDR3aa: SVWERGVTEAF

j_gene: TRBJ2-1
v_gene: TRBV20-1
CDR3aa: SAPFTALGEQF

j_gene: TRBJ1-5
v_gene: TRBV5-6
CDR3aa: ASSSQGQGQMWPQH

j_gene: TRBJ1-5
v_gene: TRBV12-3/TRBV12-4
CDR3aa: ASRGQSNQPQH

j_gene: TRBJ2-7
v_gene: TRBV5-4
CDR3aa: ASSARTGFHEQY

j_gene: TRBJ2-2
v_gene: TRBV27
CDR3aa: ASSFDAVSLDTGELF

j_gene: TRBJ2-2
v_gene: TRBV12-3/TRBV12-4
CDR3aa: ASSFRSVNTGELF

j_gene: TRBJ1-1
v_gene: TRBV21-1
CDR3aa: ASSKALGQGAEAF

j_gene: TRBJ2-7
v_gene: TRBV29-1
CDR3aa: SVDKGAQANEQY

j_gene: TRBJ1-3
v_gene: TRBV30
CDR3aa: AWRPGAGNTIY

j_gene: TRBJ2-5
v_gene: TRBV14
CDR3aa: ASSHGAPEETQY

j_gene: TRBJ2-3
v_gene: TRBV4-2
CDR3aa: ASSQDRRITDTQY

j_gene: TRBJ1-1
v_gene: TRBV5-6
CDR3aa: ASLGNTEAF

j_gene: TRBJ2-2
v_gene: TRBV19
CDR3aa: ASSTAFGQGTGELF

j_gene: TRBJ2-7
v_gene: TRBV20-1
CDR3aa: SAGTPGQGNEQY

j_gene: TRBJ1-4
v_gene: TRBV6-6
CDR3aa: ASSYSGARGEKLF

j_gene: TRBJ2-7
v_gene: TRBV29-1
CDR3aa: SVLGGTGASEQY

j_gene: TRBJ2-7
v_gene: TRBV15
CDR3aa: ATSDPGRAAYEQY

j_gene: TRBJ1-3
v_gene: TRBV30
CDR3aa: AWSGGIPGNTIY

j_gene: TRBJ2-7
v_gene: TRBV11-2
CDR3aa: ASSLMRGRSSYEQY

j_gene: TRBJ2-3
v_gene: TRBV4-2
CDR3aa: ASSQVTSGGSGTDTQY

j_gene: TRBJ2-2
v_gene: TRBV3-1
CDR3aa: ASSPKYGGELF

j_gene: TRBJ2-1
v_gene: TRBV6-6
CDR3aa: ASIPSGGPGYNEQF